The 23 T cell receptor beta chains below were found in one sample sequenced in a study of early stage breast cancer tumors (dated by TCRdb to 2016 to 2017). Receptors were amplified or captured by the immunoSEQ multiplex PCR assay. What TCRdb holds here is the immuneACCESS table cut down to in-frame rearrangements. Part of the clones is not present; checked against another copy, under half of the missing clones reflect an unresolved V gene, and the others are unexplained. This sample is represented by about 58,000 clones; about 83% of them were singletons. 3.4% of the sample rests with the top ten. The specimen sequenced was blood. These receptors came from a person in their thirties with breast cancer.

This chain connects TRBV6-4 to TRBJ2-2, with D perhaps assigned TRBD1 or TRBD2 (6 bases each). CDR1 MRHNA and CDR2 SNTAGT come from the germline V gene. Between the trimmed V and J ends, which lost 3 bases and 5 bases, there was a span of 10 bases. CDR3 length: 14 amino acids. CDR3 amino acids: CASSEEGGTGELFF. The DNA for the CDR3 is TGTGCCAGCAGTGAGGAAGGGGGGACCGGGGAGCTGTTTTTT.

This clone occurred once. The chain is built from TRBV5-4 and TRBJ1-1; 8 bases align to TRBD1. The J segment lost 1 base and the V segment lost 0 bases, leaving 5 bases of the junction unmatched. CDR3 length: 16 amino acids. Per the germline V gene, CDR1 is SGHNT and CDR2 is YYREEE (reference sequence). The CDR3: CASSLGVGQENTEAFF. In nucleotides, the CDR3 is TGTGCCAGCAGCTTGGGGGTGGGACAGGAGAACACTGAAGCTTTCTTT.

CDR3 region: CASSLGASGEETQYF. The CDR3 bases are TGCGCCAGCAGCTTGGGGGCTAGCGGTGAAGAGACCCAGTACTTC. The chain is built from TRBV5-1 and TRBJ2-5; 7 nucleotides agree with TRBD2. J gave up 3 bases and V 0 bases, and 5 bases lay outside the gene matches. The CDR3 spans 15 residues. CDR1 and CDR2 (germline): SGHRS, YFSETQ.

This chain connects TRBV5-1 to TRBJ1-1, with TRBD1 as a possible D gene (6 bases). Looked up from germline, CDR1 is SGHRS and CDR2 is YFSETQ. The CDR3 length is 15 residues. The germline V and J ends were trimmed by 1 base and 7 bases, with 17 bases remaining between them. DNA for the CDR3: TGCGCCAGCAGCTTGTTCGGGGGGCGCGGTGGTGAAGCTTTCTTT. As protein: CASSLFGGRGGEAFF. The variable domain in full, with the rest retrieved from reference TRBV5-1 and TRBJ1-1, is KAGVTQTPRYLIKTRGQQVTLSCSPISGHRSVSWYQQTPGQGLQFLFEYFSETQRNKGNFPGRFSGRQFSNSRSEMNVSTLELGDSALYLCASSLFGGRGGEAFFGQGTRLTVV.

The chain links TRBV7-6 to TRBJ2-7; D tentatively reads TRBD1 or TRBD2 (5 bases each). Germline V gene lookup returns CDR1 SGHVS and CDR2 FNYEAQ. The CDR3 is 14 amino acids. Trimming cost V 5 bases and J 1 base, with 12 bases left between them. The CDR3 sequence: CASSPRDGSYEQYF. As DNA, the CDR3 is TGTGCCAGCAGCCCTCGGGACGGATCCTACGAGCAGTACTTC.

The genes are TRBV11-2 and TRBJ2-1; D remains unclear. Trimming left V 7 bases short and J 0 bases short, with 13 bases between. Looked up from germline, CDR1 is SGHAT and CDR2 is FQNNGV. The CDR3 totals 15 residues. The CDR3 reads CASINSGSSYNEQFF. For the CDR3, the DNA is TGTGCCAGCATCAACTCTGGGTCCTCCTACAATGAGCAGTTCTTC. The full variable domain, completed using reference TRBV11-2 and TRBJ2-1, is EAGVAQSPRYKIIEKRQSVAFWCNPISGHATLYWYQQILGQGPKLLIQFQNNGVVDDSQLPKDRFSAERLKGVDSTLKIQPAKLEDSAVYLCASINSGSSYNEQFFGPGTRLTVL.

This chain connects TRBV2 to TRBJ2-3, with D possibly TRBD2 on 5 matching bases. This CDR3 comprises 16 residues. V lost 4 bases to trimming and J lost 0 bases, with 14 bases between them. The germline CDR1 and CDR2 sequences are SNHLY and FYNNEI. The CDR3 reads CASSGRAYPSTDTQYF. In DNA, the CDR3 is TGTGCCAGCAGTGGGCGGGCTTATCCTAGCACAGATACGCAGTATTTT.

This clone was observed once. The chain uses TRBV11-2 and TRBJ2-5, with D uncertain. Germline CDR1 SGHAT, CDR2 FQNNGV. V was trimmed by 0 bases and J by 3 bases, leaving 8 bases between them. The CDR3 runs 14 residues. The chain's CDR3 is CASSLDSAEETQYF. The CDR3 DNA reads TGTGCCAGCAGCTTAGACTCGGCAGAAGAGACCCAGTACTTC.

The chain employs TRBV30 and TRBJ2-3, with TRBD2 matching 7 bases. V shed 5 bases, J shed 0 bases, and the junction held 5 bases outside the gene matches. Per germline, CDR1 GTSNPN and CDR2 SVGIG (reference sequence). The CDR3 has 14 amino acids. The CDR3 sequence: CAWLLAVSTDTQYF. The CDR3 DNA follows: TGTGCCTGGCTGCTAGCGGTTAGCACAGATACGCAGTATTTT.

This clone was detected only a few times. The chain employs TRBV27 and TRBJ2-5; D unresolved. In germline, CDR1 is MNHEY, CDR2 SMNVEV (reference sequence). V was trimmed by 9 bases and J by 4 bases, leaving 9 bases between them. The CDR3 runs 11 residues. DNA of the CDR3: TGTGCCAGGGCTCGGTTAGAGACCCAGTACTTC. Protein sequence: CARARLETQYF.

In its sample, this clone was seen a few times. V and J are TRBV7-9 and TRBJ1-1; D is ambiguous. The germline V gene has CDR1 SEHNR and CDR2 FQNEAQ (reference sequence). The length of the CDR3 is 12 residues. Trimming removed 8 bases from V and 4 bases from J, with 11 bases in between. CDR3 in amino acids: CASRLVGTEAFF. CDR3 nucleotides: TGTGCCAGCCGGTTGGTGGGCACTGAAGCTTTCTTT.

The CDR3 DNA reads TGCGCCAGCAGCGACCCGACTAGCGGTCTAGCCAAAAACATTCAGTACTTC. Translation: CASSDPTSGLAKNIQYF. The chain uses TRBV5-1 and TRBJ2-4; 9 nucleotides align to TRBD2. CDR1 and CDR2 (germline): SGHRS, YFSETQ. Trimming removed 4 bases from V and 0 bases from J; junction bases left unmatched: 8. CDR3 length equals 17 residues.

J is TRBJ2-5 and V is TRBV12-5, with TRBD2 identical over 10 bases. This CDR3 region has 15 residues. Trimming removed 8 bases from V and 4 bases from J; junction bases left unmatched: 10. Germline V gene data show CDR1 as LGHNT and CDR2 as FRNRAP. CDR3 in amino acids: CASLWTSGIAETQYF. The CDR3 bases are TGTGCTAGTTTGTGGACTAGCGGAATCGCAGAGACCCAGTACTTC.

The genes are TRBV4-2 and TRBJ1-5; 10 bases are a match to TRBD1. The CDR3 contains 15 residues. Per the germline V gene, CDR1 is LGHNA and CDR2 is YNFKEQ. V lost 0 bases, J lost 6 bases, and 2 bases stayed unmatched. The DNA of the CDR3 is TGTGCCAGCAGCCAAGAAGGGGACAGGGGTCAGCCCCAGCATTTT. This sequence encodes CASSQEGDRGQPQHF.

The chain employs TRBV7-9 and TRBJ1-2; maybe TRBD1 (6 bases). V lost 7 bases and J 5 bases, leaving 8 bases between the germline ends. The CDR3 totals 11 residues. Per the germline V gene, CDR1 is SEHNR and CDR2 is FQNEAQ (reference sequence). CDR3 amino acids: CASTQGYGYTF. In DNA, the CDR3 is TGTGCCAGCACACAGGGTTATGGCTACACCTTC.

This chain connects TRBV30 to TRBJ1-2; possibly TRBD1 for D (5 bases). Germline values: CDR1 GTSNPN, CDR2 SVGIG (reference sequence). The ends were cut back, 0 bases at V and 2 bases at J, with 16 bases in the middle. The length of the CDR3 is 16 residues. CDR3 sequence: CAWSVRQRTINYGYTF. The DNA of the CDR3 is TGTGCCTGGAGTGTACGACAGCGAACCATCAACTATGGCTACACCTTC.

V gene TRBV18 combines with J gene TRBJ1-5; D gene uncertain. Germline CDR1 KGHSH, CDR2 LQKENI. The ends were cut back, 5 bases at V and 1 base at J, with 9 bases in the middle. The CDR3 loop spans 14 amino acids. CDR3 DNA sequence: TGTGCCAGCTCATTGCAGGAGAGCAATCAGCCCCAGCATTTT. Translation gives CASSLQESNQPQHF.

The chain carries TRBV7-9 and TRBJ1-4; possible D gene TRBD1, 6 bases. Trimming left V 5 bases short and J 7 bases short, with 17 bases between. The CDR3 has 15 residues. Germline V gene data show CDR1 as SEHNR and CDR2 as FQNEAQ (reference sequence). CDR3 nucleotide sequence: TGTGCCAGCAGCCTCACAGGGTTAAAGGGTGAAAAACTGTTTTTT. This translates into CASSLTGLKGEKLFF.

The V call is TRBV7-2, the J call TRBJ2-1; TRBD2 matches at 10 bases. Germline CDR1 SGHTA, CDR2 FQGNSA. Losses at the gene ends were 4 bases for V and 4 bases for J; bases not matched to a gene: 7. This CDR3 contains 16 residues. For the CDR3, the DNA is TGTGCCAGCAGCTATCTAGGGACTAGCGTGTACAATGAGCAGTTCTTC. Translation: CASSYLGTSVYNEQFF.

The chain links TRBV2 to TRBJ1-5; D possibly corresponds to TRBD1 (5 bases). With 8 bases removed from V and 7 bases from J, the gap between germline ends came to 18 bases. The CDR3 extends over 14 amino acids. From germline, CDR1 is SNHLY and CDR2 FYNNEI. Here the CDR3 reads CASGRTSTGQPQHF. The CDR3 nucleotides read TGTGCCAGCGGGAGGACATCTACTGGGCAGCCCCAGCATTTT.

The chain is built from TRBV10-2 and TRBJ2-3; D might be TRBD1 (5 bases). Trimming cost V 3 bases and J 14 bases, with 15 bases left between them. The CDR3 has 12 amino acids. Germline V gene sequence: CDR1 WSHSY, CDR2 SAAADI. CDR3 DNA: TGCGCCAGCAGTGATCAGGGCCCGCGTTGGTATTTT. Its translation is CASSDQGPRWYF.

This clone was detected a few times. This sequence joins TRBV19 and TRBJ1-1; tentative D call: TRBD1 (6 bases). Germline CDR1 reads LNHDA; CDR2 reads SQIVND (reference sequence). Trimming stripped 7 bases from V and 0 bases from J, with 21 bases between. The CDR3 sequence is 17 residues long. CDR3 in amino acids: CASTPTQDSIMNTEAFF. CDR3 DNA sequence: TGTGCCAGTACCCCGACCCAGGACAGTATCATGAACACTGAAGCTTTCTTT.

The J gene is TRBJ1-5, the V gene TRBV6-4, with unresolved D. The V gene's germline CDR1 is MRHNA and CDR2 SNTAGT. Deletions cut 5 bases from V and 4 bases from J, with 9 bases between. CDR3 length equals 13 residues. The CDR3 reads CASSLDGNQPQHF. The CDR3, as DNA: TGTGCCAGCAGTTTGGATGGAAATCAGCCCCAGCATTTT.